The TCR beta chain under discussion was sequenced for a study of sequential checkpoint blockade in melanoma. Study as a whole: Arm A got nivolumab then ipilimumab; arm B the reverse, 1:1. Each arm's sequence ended with maintenance nivolumab.

The repertoire was sequenced with immunoSEQ multiplex PCR; TCRdb's copy has only in-frame clones and lacks some. The sample lists some 13,000 clones; over 60% were seen once. This clone showed up just a few times. The treatment here: randomized to nivolumab then ipilimumab (arm A) or the reverse (arm B). DNA-damaging chemotherapy had not been given to any patient beforehand. From thawed PBMCs, live CD3+CD8+ cells negative for CD19 and CD56 were sorted. This specimen consisted of CD8+ T cells sorted from blood (inferred from file names), obtained from a patient given nivolumab and ipilimumab in sequence. The TCR originated in a human donor with melanoma.

The CDR3: CASSLVEGLGYTF. DNA of the CDR3: TGTGCCAGCAGCTTAGTAGAGGGCCTTGGCTACACCTTC. This chain connects TRBV7-9 to TRBJ1-2; no clear D gene. Germline V gene sequence: CDR1 SEHNR, CDR2 FQNEAQ (reference sequence). V lost 1 base to trimming and J lost 7 bases, with 10 bases between them. The CDR3 is 13 residues long.